These 27 T cell receptor beta chains were all obtained from the same sample, sequenced in a study of blood T cell repertoires in COVID-19. Repertoires were generated with immunoSEQ multiplex PCR, while TCRdb's copy carries only in-frame clones and drops some. The sample has nearly 250,000 clones; 70% to 85% are singletons. The sequencing input was peripheral blood. The receptors here all came from an elderly woman with acute or convalescent COVID-19.

This clone came up once. CDR3 nucleotide sequence: TGTGCCAGCAGCGTGACAGGGGCCTCTGGAAACACCATATATTTT. Protein product: CASSVTGASGNTIYF. The gene calls are TRBV5-8 and TRBJ1-3; 8 nucleotides match TRBD1. The CDR3 has 15 amino acids. Germline V gives CDR1 SGHTS, CDR2 YDEGEE. The V segment lost 4 bases and the J segment 0 bases; nucleotides outside the gene matches: 3.

This chain uses TRBV18 with TRBJ1-2; 10 bases are shared with TRBD1. Per germline, CDR1 KGHSH and CDR2 LQKENI. The J segment lost 4 bases and the V segment lost 3 bases, leaving 5 bases of the junction unmatched. This CDR3 has 15 residues. Here the CDR3 DNA reads TGTGCCAGCTCACCGACAGGGGGCGGGGGCTATGGCTACACCTTC. It is translated as CASSPTGGGGYGYTF. Variable domain in full (rest from reference TRBV18 and TRBJ1-2): NAGVMQNPRHLVRRRGQEARLRCSPMKGHSHVYWYRQLPEEGLKFMVYLQKENIIDESGMPKERFSAEFPKEGPSILRIQQVVRGDSAAYFCASSPTGGGGYGYTFGSGTRLTVV.

This clone was picked up one time. The J gene is TRBJ1-2, the V gene TRBV4-1, with TRBD1 identical over 7 bases. There are 16 residues in the CDR3. Losses at the gene ends were 4 bases for V and 0 bases for J; bases not matched to a gene: 8. The germline gives CDR1 MGHRA, CDR2 YSYEKL. CDR3 sequence: CASSPRTGPPNYGYTF. As DNA, the CDR3 is TGCGCCAGCAGCCCCCGGACAGGACCACCTAACTATGGCTACACCTTC.

The chain is built from TRBV9 and TRBJ1-1; D unresolved. Germline assignment: CDR1 SGDLS and CDR2 YYNGEE. V was clipped by 5 bases and J by 6 bases, with 20 bases between them. There are 15 residues in the CDR3. CDR3 protein: CASSPDPLRGSEAFF. The CDR3 nucleotides are TGTGCCAGCAGTCCCGACCCCCTCCGAGGCTCTGAAGCTTTCTTT.

The V and J genes are TRBV3-1 (or the pseudogene TRBV3-2) and TRBJ1-1; D unresolved. V was shortened by 4 bases and J by 2 bases, with 17 bases between the two germline ends. Germline V lookup: CDR1 LGHDT, CDR2 YNNKEL (reference sequence). The CDR3 is 16 residues long. The CDR3, as DNA: TGTGCCAGCAGCCGCGGTCACCAGCTCAGAAACACTGAAGCTTTCTTT. This codes for CASSRGHQLRNTEAFF.

V and J are TRBV5-4 and TRBJ2-2; 12 bases are a match to TRBD1. Germline V gene sequence: CDR1 SGHNT, CDR2 YYREEE (reference sequence). Unmatched junction bases numbered 11, after V lost 4 bases and J lost 7 bases. The CDR3 is 17 amino acids. The CDR3 DNA follows: TGTGCCAGCAGCCTGCCTCCGGGACAGGGGGCTATCGGGGAGCTGTTTTTT. Residues: CASSLPPGQGAIGELFF.

The CDR3 loop reads CASSFFQETQYF. The CDR3 DNA sequence: TGTGCCAGCAGTTTCTTCCAAGAGACCCAGTACTTC. This chain links TRBV28 with TRBJ2-5; D not certain. Trimming took 3 bases from V and 1 from J, leaving 3 bases between them. The CDR3 is made up of 12 amino acids. Germline CDR1 MDHEN, CDR2 SYDVKM.

This clone was seen repeatedly, ten times or more. V is TRBV7-2 and J is TRBJ1-1; D is unclear. The CDR3 length is 13 residues. The V gene's germline CDR1 is SGHTA and CDR2 FQGNSA. Trimming pared 3 bases from V and 5 bases from J, leaving 10 bases between. The CDR3 DNA follows: TGTGCCAGCAGCTTTGGGTCGGGGACTGAAGCTTTCTTT. This codes for CASSFGSGTEAFF.

Points on this clone: The same CDR3 is also encoded by other DNA sequences in this sample. The V call is TRBV6-5, the J call TRBJ1-1, with D hard to call. CDR3 length: 14 residues. The V end was cut by 2 bases, the J end by 0 bases, with 7 bases between. Germline V gene sequence: CDR1 MNHEY, CDR2 SVGAGI. Here the CDR3 reads CASSYGQLNTEAFF. The CDR3 coding sequence is TGTGCCAGCAGTTACGGGCAGTTGAACACTGAAGCTTTCTTT.

The sample holds one count of this clone. J is TRBJ2-1 and V is TRBV27; 10 nucleotides match TRBD2. The CDR3 extends over 17 amino acids. Germline loops: CDR1 MNHEY, CDR2 SMNVEV (reference sequence). V dropped 2 bases and J dropped 4; count of bases not matched to a gene: 8. CDR3: CASSLGSGRAPYNEQFF. The CDR3 nucleotides read TGTGCCAGCAGTTTAGGGAGCGGGAGGGCCCCTTACAATGAGCAGTTCTTC.

A few counts support this clone. The V and J genes are TRBV29-1 and TRBJ1-2; D gene unclear. Trimming removed 0 bases at V and 4 bases at J, with 9 bases between. Per germline, CDR1 SQVTM and CDR2 ANQGSEA. This CDR3 spans 13 amino acids. CDR3 residues: CSVEDGVPYGYTF. CDR3 sequence (DNA): TGCAGCGTTGAAGACGGTGTTCCCTATGGCTACACCTTC.

In its sample, this clone was seen once. The chain recombines TRBV9 with TRBJ2-5, with 9 bases that match TRBD1. V shed 3 bases and J 4 bases; nucleotides not matched to a gene: 10. CDR1 is SGDLS and CDR2 is YYNGEE in the germline V gene. CDR3 length equals 16 residues. The CDR3 nucleotides read TGTGCCAGCAGCGGGGGACAGGGATTGGGGACAGAGACCCAGTACTTC. Amino acids: CASSGGQGLGTETQYF.

In this sample, this clone turned up a few times. This chain joins TRBV5-1 and TRBJ2-7; 12 bases are a match to TRBD1. The CDR3 totals 14 residues. V lost 5 bases and J lost 4; bases outside the gene matches: 4. The germline V gene has CDR1 SGHRS and CDR2 YFSETQ. In nucleotides, the CDR3 is TGCGCCAGCAGGGGACAGGGGGCGACGTACGAGCAGTACTTC. Protein: CASRGQGATYEQYF. The entire variable domain, with the rest obtained from reference TRBV5-1 and TRBJ2-7, is as follows: KAGVTQTPRYLIKTRGQQVTLSCSPISGHRSVSWYQQTPGQGLQFLFEYFSETQRNKGNFPGRFSGRQFSNSRSEMNVSTLELGDSALYLCASRGQGATYEQYFGPGTRLTVT.

V gene TRBV29-1 combines with J gene TRBJ1-2; D is undetermined. This CDR3 contains 14 residues. The V and J ends lost 3 bases and 5 bases respectively, with 16 bases between them. CDR1 is SQVTM and CDR2 is ANQGSEA in the germline V gene. DNA of the CDR3: TGCAGCGTTGAGTCGGCGGGGAATGGGTATGGCTACACCTTC. Protein product: CSVESAGNGYGYTF.

The chain has TRBV4-1 and TRBJ1-2; D gene unclear. The length of the CDR3 is 14 residues. Germline-derived CDR1 and CDR2 are MGHRA and YSYEKL. V lost 2 bases, J lost 2 bases, and 9 bases lay in between. DNA for the CDR3: TGCGCCAGCAGCCAACCCCGAGGCAACTATGGCTACACCTTC. Protein: CASSQPRGNYGYTF.

V usage is TRBV5-1 and J usage is TRBJ2-3; a possible D gene is TRBD1 (6 bases). This CDR3 spans 14 amino acids. Germline V gives CDR1 SGHRS, CDR2 YFSETQ. The V end was cut by 4 bases, the J end by 4 bases, with 13 bases between. CDR3 residues: CASSKDRGPDTQYF. In DNA form, the CDR3 reads TGCGCCAGCAGCAAGGACAGAGGGCCAGATACGCAGTATTTT.

The chain couples TRBV2 to TRBJ1-2, with 8 bases that match TRBD1. Germline CDR1 and CDR2: SNHLY and FYNNEI. The V segment lost 8 bases and the J segment 10 bases; nucleotides outside the gene matches: 9. The CDR3 covers 12 residues. For the CDR3, the DNA is TGTGCCAGCGCCGGAGGACAGGGCGCCTACACCTTC. Residues: CASAGGQGAYTF.

The J gene is TRBJ2-1, the V gene TRBV7-9; D perhaps matches TRBD2 (6 bases). V was shortened by 0 bases and J by 0 bases, with 9 bases between the two germline ends. The CDR3 covers 16 residues. Germline V gene lookup returns CDR1 SEHNR and CDR2 FQNEAQ (reference sequence). CDR3 DNA: TGTGCCAGCAGCTTAGCCGTCGGGGGCTCCTACAATGAGCAGTTCTTC. Translation: CASSLAVGGSYNEQFF.

With respect to this clone: Other DNA sequences in the sample encode the same CDR3. The genes are TRBV3-1 (or the pseudogene TRBV3-2) and TRBJ2-7, with 8 bases matching TRBD2. Germline CDR1 LGHDT, CDR2 YNNKEL (reference sequence). J gave up 1 base and V 4 bases, and 6 bases lay outside the gene matches. The CDR3 length is 15 residues. The DNA for the CDR3 is TGTGCCAGCAGCCCCCGACTAGCGCATTCCTACGAGCAGTACTTC. Amino acid sequence: CASSPRLAHSYEQYF.

This chain uses TRBV11-2 with TRBJ2-1, with TRBD2 as a possible D gene (5 bases). CDR1 is SGHAT and CDR2 is FQNNGV in the germline V gene. V lost 1 base and J 5 bases, leaving 9 bases between the germline ends. The CDR3 has 14 amino acids. CDR3 coding DNA: TGTGCCAGCAGCTTAGTCTTAGCGAACAATGAGCAGTTCTTC. Its protein is CASSLVLANNEQFF.

This clone occurred once. The chain uses TRBV7-8 and TRBJ1-3; a weak D match, TRBD1 (5 bases). The V gene's germline CDR1 is SGHVS and CDR2 FQNEAQ. Deletions cut 6 bases from V and 7 bases from J, with 13 bases between. The length of the CDR3 is 13 residues. The CDR3 spells CASRSGGVNTIYF. The CDR3 DNA is TGTGCCAGCAGGTCCGGGGGAGTGAACACCATATATTTT. Based on the CDR3 plus reference TRBV7-8 and TRBJ1-3, the full variable domain is GAGVSQSPRYKVAKRGQDVALRCDPISGHVSLFWYQQALGQGPEFLTYFQNEAQLDKSGLPSDRFFAERPEGSVSTLKIQRTQQEDSAVYLCASRSGGVNTIYFGEGSWLTVV.

The chain couples TRBV7-2 to TRBJ1-6; possibly TRBD1 for D (6 bases). The CDR3 has 15 amino acids. Per the germline V gene, CDR1 is SGHTA and CDR2 is FQGNSA. V was clipped by 3 bases and J by 8 bases, with 14 bases between them. CDR3: CASSFKGVWDSPLHF. CDR3 DNA: TGTGCCAGCAGCTTTAAGGGGGTATGGGATTCACCCCTCCACTTT.

The chain uses TRBV5-4 and TRBJ1-1; the match to TRBD1 covers 8 bases. CDR1 is SGHNT and CDR2 is YYREEE in the germline V gene (reference sequence). This CDR3 spans 17 amino acids. V lost 4 bases to trimming and J lost 1 base; unmatched junction nucleotides: 12. The CDR3 region is CASSRVAGGLRNTEAFF. CDR3 nucleotide sequence: TGTGCCAGCAGCCGGGTAGCAGGGGGCTTAAGGAACACTGAAGCTTTCTTT.

The V call is TRBV5-1, the J call TRBJ2-3; the match to TRBD2 covers 11 bases. The CDR3 has 19 amino acids. Germline V CDR1 and CDR2: SGHRS, YFSETQ. V was pared by 4 bases and J by 0 bases, with 13 bases of the junction left unmatched. CDR3 in amino acids: CASSGGLAEGRSSTDTQYF. The CDR3 DNA reads as TGCGCCAGCAGCGGGGGACTAGCGGAGGGAAGAAGTAGCACAGATACGCAGTATTTT. Combining the CDR3 with reference TRBV5-1 and TRBJ2-3 gives the whole variable domain KAGVTQTPRYLIKTRGQQVTLSCSPISGHRSVSWYQQTPGQGLQFLFEYFSETQRNKGNFPGRFSGRQFSNSRSEMNVSTLELGDSALYLCASSGGLAEGRSSTDTQYFGPGTRLTVL.

The chain joins TRBV19 to TRBJ1-6; a weak D match, TRBD1 (6 bases). The CDR3 has 15 residues. V lost 6 bases and J 9 bases, leaving 18 bases between the germline ends. Germline CDR1 is LNHDA and CDR2 is SQIVND (reference sequence). CDR3 region: CASRPGQGAGSPLHF. For the CDR3, the DNA is TGTGCCAGTAGACCGGGACAAGGGGCAGGTTCACCCCTCCACTTT.

The chain carries TRBV7-2 and TRBJ1-1; tentative D call: TRBD1 (6 bases). The CDR3 is made up of 13 amino acids. V lost 2 bases to trimming and J lost 5 bases, with 9 bases between them. Germline V gene lookup returns CDR1 SGHTA and CDR2 FQGNSA. The CDR3 spells CASSLLRGTEAFF. DNA of the CDR3: TGTGCCAGCAGCTTACTCAGGGGTACTGAAGCTTTCTTT.

There are a few counts of this clone. This chain connects TRBV11-3 to TRBJ2-3; 13 bases line up with TRBD2. Germline V lookup: CDR1 SGHNT, CDR2 YENEEA. This CDR3 is built from 16 residues. The junction had 3 bases not matched to a gene; V was cut back by 5 bases and J by 1 base. CDR3 sequence: CASSPGLAGGTDTQYF. DNA of the CDR3: TGTGCCAGCAGCCCCGGACTAGCGGGAGGCACAGATACGCAGTATTTT.